These 8 T cell receptor beta chains were all obtained from the same sample, sequenced in a study of T cell responses to AZD1222 COVID-19 vaccine. Profiled with immunoSEQ multiplex PCR; TCRdb holds only in-frame clones, not every one. The sample has tens of thousands of clones; 90% are singletons. The material was peripheral blood, obtained 28 days after the second AZD1222 dose. The receptor source for this set is an adult who received the AZD1222 COVID-19 vaccine.

This clone was seen only once. The chain joins TRBV7-2 to TRBJ1-2, with D possibly matching TRBD1 (6 bases). The CDR3 extends over 14 amino acids. CDR1 is SGHTA, CDR2 FQGNSA, per germline. Trimming took 1 base from V and 4 from J, leaving 10 bases between them. CDR3 in DNA: TGTGCCAGCAGCTTAGACAGGGCGTCCTATGGCTACACCTTC. This encodes CASSLDRASYGYTF.

CDR3 nucleotide sequence: TGTGCCAGCAGTACCTCGGCTCAAGAGACCCAGTACTTC. Protein sequence: CASSTSAQETQYF. The chain has TRBV6-4 and TRBJ2-5; D ambiguous. This CDR3 spans 13 amino acids. Germline CDR1 reads MRHNA; CDR2 reads SNTAGT. Trimming took 5 bases from V and 2 from J, leaving 9 bases between them.

The rearrangement uses TRBV12-3 or TRBV12-4 and TRBJ2-7, with D unclear. Trimming took 6 bases from V and 3 from J, leaving 12 bases between them. This CDR3 is 13 amino acids long. The CDR3 region is CASRTSGFYEQYF. The CDR3 DNA reads as TGTGCCAGCAGAACCAGTGGATTCTACGAGCAGTACTTC.

This clone was observed a few times. The genes are TRBV6-5 and TRBJ1-6, with D hard to call. The CDR3 consists of 16 residues. Per the germline V gene, CDR1 is MNHEY and CDR2 is SVGAGI. Deletions cut 0 bases from V and 9 bases from J, with 15 bases between. CDR3 DNA sequence: TGTGCCAGCAGTTACTCGGCTGGCGGGTCGCGTTCACCCCTCCACTTT. Translating gives CASSYSAGGSRSPLHF.

The chain employs TRBV28 and TRBJ1-5, with 9 bases lining up with TRBD1. The CDR3 runs to 18 residues. The germline CDR1 and CDR2 sequences are MDHEN and SYDVKM. Germline trimming cut 5 bases from V and 5 bases from J; bases unmatched to any gene: 16. CDR3 loop: CASSPLTGTGIRDQPQHF. CDR3 DNA sequence: TGTGCCAGCAGTCCCCTTACCGGGACAGGGATTAGGGATCAGCCCCAGCATTTT.

The chain is built from TRBV5-8 and TRBJ1-6, with D possibly matching TRBD1 (5 bases). Germline CDR1 reads SGHTS; CDR2 reads YDEGEE. The germline V and J ends were trimmed by 3 bases and 7 bases, with 14 bases remaining between them. The CDR3 has 15 amino acids. The DNA for the CDR3 is TGTGCCAGCAGCTGGGGACGGGTAAAAAATTCACCCCTCCACTTT. Amino acid sequence: CASSWGRVKNSPLHF.

The V call is TRBV14, the J call TRBJ1-2; no reliable D call. Trimming cost V 1 base and J 2 bases, with 8 bases left between them. Germline loops: CDR1 SGHDN, CDR2 FVKESK. The CDR3 extends over 14 amino acids. CDR3 protein: CASSQVGQNYGYTF. CDR3 nucleotide sequence: TGTGCCAGCAGCCAAGTTGGTCAGAACTATGGCTACACCTTC.

J is TRBJ1-2 and V is TRBV5-4; no clear D gene. Trimming pared 0 bases from V and 7 bases from J, leaving 7 bases between. The germline V gene encodes CDR1 SGHNT and CDR2 YYREEE (reference sequence). CDR3 length equals 12 residues. CDR3 DNA: TGTGCCAGCAGCTTGGAATCAGGTGGCTACACCTTC. Translating gives CASSLESGGYTF.